Below, 16 T cell receptor beta chains from the same sample are listed, as sequenced in a study of PD-L1 blockade in urothelial cancer. Sequencing used immunoSEQ multiplex PCR; TCRdb keeps in-frame clones, though not all of them. The table records 44,000 or so clones, about nine tenths of them present only once. The material was PBMCs, obtained around atezolizumab (anti-PD-L1) treatment. These TCRs come from a man aged 80 or over with urothelial cancer.

The rearrangement links TRBV27 to TRBJ2-4; D may be TRBD1 (7 bases). Trimming removed 3 bases at V and 7 bases at J, with 13 bases between. CDR1 MNHEY and CDR2 SMNVEV come from the germline V gene (reference sequence). The CDR3 spans 14 residues. CDR3: CASSLKAGGNIQYF. The CDR3 DNA sequence: TGTGCCAGCAGTTTGAAGGCAGGGGGGAACATTCAGTACTTC.

The chain links TRBV15 to TRBJ2-1; maybe TRBD2 (6 bases). Germline V CDR1 and CDR2: LNHNV, YYDKDF (reference sequence). This CDR3 comprises 15 residues. The V and J ends lost 3 bases and 1 base respectively, with 10 bases between them. The DNA for the CDR3 is TGTGCCACCAGCAGTAGGACTACTTCCTACAATGAGCAGTTCTTC. It translates to CATSSRTTSYNEQFF. The whole variable domain, filled in from reference TRBV15 and TRBJ2-1, reads DAMVIQNPRYQVTQFGKPVTLSCSQTLNHNVMYWYQQKSSQAPKLLFHYYDKDFNNEADTPDNFQSRRPNTSFCFLDIRSPGLGDTAMYLCATSSRTTSYNEQFFGPGTRLTVL.

The chain joins TRBV5-4 to TRBJ2-3; 7 nucleotides match TRBD2. The germline V gene has CDR1 SGHNT and CDR2 YYREEE (reference sequence). V lost 1 base, J lost 1 base, and 6 bases stayed unmatched. This CDR3 has 16 residues. The CDR3 reads CASSLIGGSGTDTQYF. Here the CDR3 DNA reads TGTGCCAGCAGCTTGATCGGCGGGAGTGGCACAGATACGCAGTATTTT. Full variable domain (missing parts from reference TRBV5-4 and TRBJ2-3): ETGVTQSPTHLIKTRGQQVTLRCSSQSGHNTVSWYQQALGQGPQFIFQYYREEENGRGNFPPRFSGLQFPNYSSELNVNALELDDSALYLCASSLIGGSGTDTQYFGPGTRLTVL.

V gene TRBV21-1 combines with J gene TRBJ2-1; TRBD2 is the table's D call, not checked against the DNA. TRBV21-1 is a known pseudogene. The CDR3 runs to 19 residues. CDR3 sequence reads: CASSAQSCSGNGSYNEQFF. CDR3 DNA sequence: TGTGCCAGCAGCGCTCAAAGCTGTAGCGGGAATGGTTCCTACAATGAGCAGTTCTTC.

Turning to this clone: Other DNA sequences in the sample encode the same CDR3. This chain uses TRBV6-5 with TRBJ1-1, with D maybe TRBD1 (6 bases). The germline gives CDR1 MNHEY, CDR2 SVGAGI. The CDR3 contains 14 residues. V was trimmed by 3 bases and J by 1 base, leaving 9 bases between them. The CDR3 loop reads CASSYLQGNTEAFF. CDR3 bases: TGTGCCAGCAGTTATCTACAGGGGAACACTGAAGCTTTCTTT.

The chain employs TRBV4-3 and TRBJ1-5; 10 bases match TRBD1. The CDR3 is 15 amino acids. Germline trimming cut 1 base from V and 6 bases from J; bases unmatched to any gene: 3. The germline V gene has CDR1 LGHNA and CDR2 YSLEER. CDR3 DNA: TGCGCCAGCAGCCAAGGACAGGGGGCGGGTCAGCCCCAGCATTTT. Translating gives CASSQGQGAGQPQHF.

This chain uses TRBV4-3 with TRBJ2-5; D perhaps matches TRBD1 (6 bases). Between the trimmed V and J ends, which lost 0 bases and 7 bases, there was a span of 9 bases. Germline V gene data show CDR1 as LGHNA and CDR2 as YSLEER. The CDR3 is made up of 13 amino acids. The CDR3 nucleotides are TGCGCCAGCAGCCAAGATCAGGGGAGGACCCAGTACTTC. This sequence encodes CASSQDQGRTQYF.

V is TRBV30 and J is TRBJ2-5; D might be TRBD1 (5 bases). The CDR3 totals 15 residues. Between the trimmed V and J ends, which lost 0 bases and 9 bases, there was a span of 20 bases. Germline V gives CDR1 GTSNPN, CDR2 SVGIG (reference sequence). The CDR3 coding sequence is TGTGCCTGGAGTGTAAAACAGGCGCCCCTTGGAGCCCAGTACTTC. This encodes CAWSVKQAPLGAQYF. The complete variable domain, with remaining parts taken from reference TRBV30 and TRBJ2-5, reads SQTIHQWPATLVQPVGSPLSLECTVEGTSNPNLYWYRQAAGRGLQLLFYSVGIGQISSEVPQNLSASRPQDRQFILSSKKLLLSDSGFYLCAWSVKQAPLGAQYFGPGTRLLVL.

This clone came up once. This chain connects TRBV10-2 to TRBJ2-5; D is uncertain. Germline CDR1 WSHSY, CDR2 SAAADI. The CDR3 has 12 amino acids. The V end was cut by 4 bases, the J end by 4 bases, with 7 bases between. The CDR3 DNA reads as TGCGCCAGCAGTGTTTTCTCAGAGACCCAGTACTTC. Translated: CASSVFSETQYF.

This rearrangement joins TRBV11-2 to TRBJ2-1, with 8 positions matching TRBD2. Germline assignment: CDR1 SGHAT and CDR2 FQNNGV. The CDR3 extends over 16 amino acids. J was trimmed by 1 base and V by 3 bases; bases with no gene match: 5. The CDR3 DNA sequence: TGTGCCAGCAGCTTGGCTAGCGGGTCTTCCTACAATGAGCAGTTCTTC. Amino acid sequence: CASSLASGSSYNEQFF.

This rearrangement joins TRBV5-5 to TRBJ2-7; D gene unclear. Germline V CDR1 and CDR2: SGHKS, YYEKEE (reference sequence). V was pared by 0 bases and J by 0 bases, with 7 bases between. The CDR3 consists of 14 residues. CDR3 region: CASSLVAHSYEQYF. In DNA form, the CDR3 reads TGTGCCAGCAGCTTGGTGGCCCACTCCTACGAGCAGTACTTC.

CDR3 region: CASNRDSLADTQYF. CDR3 nucleotide sequence: TGCGCCAGCAACAGGGACAGTTTAGCAGATACGCAGTATTTT. V usage is TRBV5-1 and J usage is TRBJ2-3; 7 nucleotides agree with TRBD1. The junction had 8 bases not matched to a gene; V was cut back by 6 bases and J by 4 bases. CDR1 is SGHRS, CDR2 YFSETQ, per germline. The CDR3 is 14 residues long.

The chain recombines TRBV5-4 with TRBJ2-7, with D possibly TRBD2 on 7 matching bases. Deletions cut 0 bases from V and 3 bases from J, with 13 bases between. There are 15 residues in the CDR3. Germline V gene lookup returns CDR1 SGHNT and CDR2 YYREEE (reference sequence). The chain's CDR3 is CASSLGGLADYEQYF. DNA for the CDR3: TGTGCCAGCAGCTTGGGGGGGCTAGCGGACTACGAGCAGTACTTC.

This chain links TRBV29-1 with TRBJ2-1, with TRBD1 matching 7 bases. The trim removed 5 bases at V and 16 bases at J, leaving 8 bases unmatched. In germline, CDR1 is SQVTM, CDR2 ANQGSEA. CDR3 size: 10 residues. The CDR3 coding sequence is TGCAGCGTTAACAAGGGACAGAGTTTCTTC. This sequence encodes CSVNKGQSFF.

This clone is a singleton in its sample. This chain joins TRBV4-3 and TRBJ2-7, with D perhaps matching TRBD2 (6 bases). Trimming cost V 1 base and J 0 bases, with 10 bases left between them. The CDR3 covers 15 residues. The germline V gene has CDR1 LGHNA and CDR2 YSLEER. In DNA form, the CDR3 reads TGCGCCAGCAGCCAAGGGGTCGGGAGCTCCTACGAGCAGTACTTC. As protein: CASSQGVGSSYEQYF.

The rearrangement uses TRBV27 and TRBJ2-7; D remains ambiguous. V was pared by 6 bases and J by 4 bases, with 16 bases between. The CDR3 is made up of 14 amino acids. CDR1 and CDR2 (germline): MNHEY, SMNVEV (reference sequence). The CDR3 sequence: CASSAGLGWYEQYF. The DNA for the CDR3 is TGTGCCAGCAGCGCTGGCCTAGGTTGGTACGAGCAGTACTTC.